The clone carrying this TCR beta chain has more than one count but fewer than ten. These data are taken from a study of T cells in Graves' hyperthyroidism and ophthalmopathy. Using RNA transcripts as the source, TCR beta CDR3 regions were amplified. RT-PCR in the first round (using the HTBI primer set) targeted the TCR CDR3. TCRdb analysed the multiplex PCR reads with MiXCR anew, one entry per CDR3 protein. The sample holds about 560,000 distinct CDR3 sequences, over 15% seen once. Germline-derived CDR1 and CDR2 are SGHAT and FQNNGV. V lost 4 bases to trimming and J lost 3 bases; unmatched junction nucleotides: 7. The CDR3 has 15 amino acids.

Sequencing input: blood. The chain carries TRBV11-2 and TRBJ2-3; 7 bases match TRBD2. The sequence derives from a woman aged 18-35 years with Graves' hyperthyroidism. The CDR3 bases are TGTGCCAGCAGCTGGCGGGAGTCTTGGACAGATACGCAGTATTTT. Protein: CASSWRESWTDTQYF.